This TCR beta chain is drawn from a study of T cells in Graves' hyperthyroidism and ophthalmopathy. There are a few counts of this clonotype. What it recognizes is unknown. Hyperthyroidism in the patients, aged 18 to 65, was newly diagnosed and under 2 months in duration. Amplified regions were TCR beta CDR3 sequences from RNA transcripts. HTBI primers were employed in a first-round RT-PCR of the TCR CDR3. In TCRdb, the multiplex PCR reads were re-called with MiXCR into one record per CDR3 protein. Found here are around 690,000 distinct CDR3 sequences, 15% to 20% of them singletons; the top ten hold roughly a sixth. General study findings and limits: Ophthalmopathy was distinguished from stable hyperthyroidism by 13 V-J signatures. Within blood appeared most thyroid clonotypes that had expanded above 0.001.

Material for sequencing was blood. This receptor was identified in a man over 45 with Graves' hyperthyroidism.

CDR3 in DNA: TGTGCCAGCAGTTTACTCGGGACGCATGGGGCCAACGTCCTGACTTTC. As protein: CASSLLGTHGANVLTF. The rearrangement uses TRBV28 and TRBJ2-6; possibly TRBD1 or TRBD2 for D (5 bases each). There are 16 residues in the CDR3. Germline values: CDR1 MDHEN, CDR2 SYDVKM. V was trimmed by 2 bases and J by 3 bases, leaving 11 bases between them.